This T cell receptor beta chain was documented in a study of blood T cells in healthy people across ages. It was with a sample-barcoded 5' primer and a J-beta primer mix that a second PCR of roughly 6 to 12 cycles was run. Carrying 12 random nucleotides, a template-switch adaptor labeled each individual cDNA molecule. All samples gave at least 2.5 million CDR3-containing paired-end reads. A single record per CDR3 protein comes from TCRdb applying MiXCR to the 5' RACE reads. This table holds some 1,800,000 distinct CDR3 sequences, 35% to 50% found once. The CDR3 extends over 15 amino acids. V was cut by 3 bases and J by 8 bases, with 14 bases left in between. A word on this clonotype: Its matching antigen is unknown.

Study-wide results and limits: Strong correlation was found linking TCR beta diversity to naive T cell percentage.

The chain couples TRBV12-3 or TRBV12-4 to TRBJ1-6; D gene unclear. The source of this sequence is a human donor in good health. Sequenced input: blood. In DNA form, the CDR3 reads TGTGCCAGCAGTTTGAGCACCCCCACGGATTCACCCCTCCACTTT. Protein product: CASSLSTPTDSPLHF.